This T cell receptor (beta chain) is drawn from a study of long-term antiretroviral therapy in people with HIV. Sequencing relied on immunoSEQ assay v3.0, run at survey level. The method was immunoSEQ multiplex PCR; TCRdb's version includes in-frame clones alone and lacks a portion of them. The table shows around 23,000 clones, with approximately 80% occurring only once. V lost 4 bases, J lost 9 bases, and 7 bases stayed unmatched. Germline CDR1 reads SGHDT; CDR2 reads YYEEEE. This CDR3 is 13 amino acids long. Here the sequenced sample was unsorted PBMCs, taken 0.3 years after starting antiretroviral therapy. The clonotype originates from a man aged 50 to 60 with HIV. V is TRBV5-6 and J is TRBJ2-1; 7 bases match TRBD1. CDR3 sequence reads: CASSSMTGIEQFF. The DNA of the CDR3 is TGTGCCAGCAGCAGCATGACAGGGATTGAGCAGTTCTTC.